This TCR beta chain was sequenced in a study of human T cells and chemical hapten exposure. TCRdb reprocessed the RACE reads via MiXCR and lists one record per CDR3 protein. The data show 84,000 or so distinct CDR3 sequences, around 7.9% seen once. Time point given: pre-sensitization, week 0. As to treatment: therapeutic diphenylcyclopropenone sensitization with weekly scalp DPC. The V gene end was trimmed by 3 bases and the J gene end by 9 bases; junction bases not matched to a gene: 17. Germline V gene data show CDR1 as MDHEN and CDR2 as SYDVKM. The CDR3 sequence is 18 residues long. The chain uses TRBV28 and TRBJ2-1, with 10 positions matching TRBD2. The origin of this receptor is a middle-aged man with alopecia areata. Some clones in this sample may be carry-over from other donors' samples. The sample was whole blood, taken in connection with sensitization to the hapten diphenylcyclopropenone (DPC). The CDR3 region is CASSFYGRLPAGGAEQFF. The CDR3 DNA follows: TGTGCCAGCAGTTTCTACGGCAGGCTCCCAGCGGGAGGGGCTGAGCAGTTCTTC.